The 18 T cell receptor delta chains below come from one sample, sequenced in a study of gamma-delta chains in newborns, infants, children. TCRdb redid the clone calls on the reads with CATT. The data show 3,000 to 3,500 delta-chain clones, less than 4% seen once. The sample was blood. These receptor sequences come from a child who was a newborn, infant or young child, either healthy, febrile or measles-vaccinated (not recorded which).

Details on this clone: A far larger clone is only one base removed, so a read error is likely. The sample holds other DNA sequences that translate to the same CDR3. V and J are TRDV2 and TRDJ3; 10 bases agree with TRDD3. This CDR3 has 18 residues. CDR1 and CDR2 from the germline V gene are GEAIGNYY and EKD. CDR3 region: CACDTAGGYSWDTRQMFF. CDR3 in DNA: TGTGCCTGCGACACCGCTGGGGGATACTCCTGGGACACCCGACAGATGTTTTTC.

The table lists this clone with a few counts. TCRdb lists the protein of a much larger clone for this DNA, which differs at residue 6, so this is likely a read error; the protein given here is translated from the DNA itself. CDR3 in amino acids: CACDSHWGTHSWDTRQMFF. CDR3 coding DNA: TGTGCCTGTGACTCTCACTGGGGGACCCATTCCTGGGACACCCGACAGATGTTTTTC. V gene TRDV2 combines with J gene TRDJ3; TRDD3 matches at 9 bases. The V gene end was trimmed by 3 bases and the J gene end by 1 base; junction bases not matched to a gene: 9. The germline gives CDR1 GEAIGNYY, CDR2 EKD. The CDR3 sequence is 19 residues long.

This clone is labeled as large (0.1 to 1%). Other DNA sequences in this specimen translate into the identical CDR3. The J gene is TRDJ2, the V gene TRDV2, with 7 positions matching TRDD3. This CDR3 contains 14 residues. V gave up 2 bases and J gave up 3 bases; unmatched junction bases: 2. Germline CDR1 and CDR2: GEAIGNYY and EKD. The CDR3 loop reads CACDKWGMTAQLFF. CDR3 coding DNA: TGTGCCTGTGACAAATGGGGGATGACAGCACAACTCTTCTTT.

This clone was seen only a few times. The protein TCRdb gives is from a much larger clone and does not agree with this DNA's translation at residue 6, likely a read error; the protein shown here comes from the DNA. CDR3 sequence: CACDSVLGDTRWDTRQMFF. CDR3 coding DNA: TGTGCCTGTGACTCCGTACTGGGGGATACTCGCTGGGACACCCGACAGATGTTTTTC. The chain recombines TRDV2 with TRDJ3; 12 bases line up with TRDD3. Germline trimming cut 3 bases from V and 3 bases from J; bases unmatched to any gene: 8. The germline gives CDR1 GEAIGNYY, CDR2 EKD. This CDR3 has 19 residues.

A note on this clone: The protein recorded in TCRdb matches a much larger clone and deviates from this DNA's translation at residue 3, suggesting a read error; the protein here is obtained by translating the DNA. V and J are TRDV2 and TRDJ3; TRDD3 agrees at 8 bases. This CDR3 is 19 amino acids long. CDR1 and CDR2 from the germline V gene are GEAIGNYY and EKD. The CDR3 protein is CAYDATGGSISWDTRQMFF. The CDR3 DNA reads TGTGCCTATGACGCTACTGGGGGTTCGATCTCCTGGGACACCCGACAGATGTTTTTC.

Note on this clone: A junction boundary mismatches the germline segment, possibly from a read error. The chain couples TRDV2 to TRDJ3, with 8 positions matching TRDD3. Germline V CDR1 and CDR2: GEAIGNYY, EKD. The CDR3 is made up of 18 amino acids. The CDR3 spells CARDLLGGDTWDTRQMFF. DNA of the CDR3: TGTGCCCGTGACTTACTGGGGGGTGATACCTGGGACACCCGACAGATGTTTTTC.

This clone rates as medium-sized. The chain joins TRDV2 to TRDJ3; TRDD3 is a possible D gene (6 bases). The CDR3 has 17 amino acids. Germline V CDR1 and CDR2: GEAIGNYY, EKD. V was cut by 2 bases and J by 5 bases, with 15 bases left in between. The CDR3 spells CACDIARGNRDTRQMFF. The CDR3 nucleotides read TGTGCCTGTGACATCGCTAGGGGGAACCGGGACACCCGACAGATGTTTTTC.

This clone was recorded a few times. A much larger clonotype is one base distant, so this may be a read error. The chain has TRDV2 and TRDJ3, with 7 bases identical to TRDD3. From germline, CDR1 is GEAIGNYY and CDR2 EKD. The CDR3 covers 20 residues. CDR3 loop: CACDSTGDPFLSWGTRQMFF. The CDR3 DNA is TGTGCCTGTGACAGTACTGGGGATCCTTTTCTTTCCTGGGGCACCCGACAGATGTTTTTC.

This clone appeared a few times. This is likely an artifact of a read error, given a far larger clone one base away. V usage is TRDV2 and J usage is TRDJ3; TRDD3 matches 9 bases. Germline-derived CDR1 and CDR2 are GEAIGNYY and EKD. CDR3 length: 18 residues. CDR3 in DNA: TGTGCCCGTGACACCGGGGGATACCGCTCCTGGGACACCCGACAGATGTTTTTC. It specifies CARDTGGYRSWDTRQMFF.

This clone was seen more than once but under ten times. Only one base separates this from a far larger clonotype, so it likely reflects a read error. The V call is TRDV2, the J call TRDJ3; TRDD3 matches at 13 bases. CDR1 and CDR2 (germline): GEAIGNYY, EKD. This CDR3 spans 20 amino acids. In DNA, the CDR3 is TGTGCCCGTGACACCGTACTGGGGGATACGCGCTCCTGGGACACCCGACAGATGTTTTTC. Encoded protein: CARDTVLGDTRSWDTRQMFF.

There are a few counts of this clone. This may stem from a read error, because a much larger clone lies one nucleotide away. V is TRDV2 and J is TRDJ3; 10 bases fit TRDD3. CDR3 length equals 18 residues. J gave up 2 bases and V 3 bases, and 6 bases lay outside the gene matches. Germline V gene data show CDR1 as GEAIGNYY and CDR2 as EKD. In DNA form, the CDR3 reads TGTGCCTGTGACGCCTGGGGGATAGGGGCCTGGGACACCCGACAGATGTTTTTC. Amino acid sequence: CACDAWGIGAWDTRQMFF.

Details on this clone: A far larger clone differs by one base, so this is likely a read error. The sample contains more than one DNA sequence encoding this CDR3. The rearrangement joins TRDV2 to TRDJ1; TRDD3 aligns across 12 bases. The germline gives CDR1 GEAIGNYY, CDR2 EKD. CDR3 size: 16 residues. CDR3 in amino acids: CACDTLLLGDTDKLIF. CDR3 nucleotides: TGTGCCTGTGACACCCTTCTACTGGGGGATACCGATAAACTCATCTTC.

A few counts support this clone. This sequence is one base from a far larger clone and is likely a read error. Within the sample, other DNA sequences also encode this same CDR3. CDR3 residues: CACDTVLGDTWDTRQMFF. The CDR3 region has the DNA TGTGCCTGCGACACCGTACTGGGGGATACCTGGGACACCCGACAGATGTTTTTC. The chain has TRDV2 and TRDJ3, with TRDD3 identical over 11 bases. CDR1 is GEAIGNYY and CDR2 is EKD in the germline V gene. This CDR3 has 18 amino acids.

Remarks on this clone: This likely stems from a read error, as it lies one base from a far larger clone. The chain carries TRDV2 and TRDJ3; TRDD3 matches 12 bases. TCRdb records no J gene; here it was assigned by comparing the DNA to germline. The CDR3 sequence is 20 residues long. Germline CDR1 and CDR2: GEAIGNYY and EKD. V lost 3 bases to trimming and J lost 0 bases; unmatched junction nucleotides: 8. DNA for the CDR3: TGTGCCTGTGACCCCCTTACTGGGGGATACAGCTCCTGGGACACCCGACAGATGTTTTTC. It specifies CACDPLTGGYSSWDTRQMFF.

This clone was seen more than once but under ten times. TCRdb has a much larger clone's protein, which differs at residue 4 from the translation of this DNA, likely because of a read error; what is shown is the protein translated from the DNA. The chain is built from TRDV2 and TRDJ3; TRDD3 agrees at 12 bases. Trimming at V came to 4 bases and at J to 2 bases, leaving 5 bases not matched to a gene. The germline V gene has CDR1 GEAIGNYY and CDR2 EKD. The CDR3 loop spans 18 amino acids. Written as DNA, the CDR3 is TGTGCCTGTGAAACTGGGGGATACCGGACCTGGGACACCCGACAGATGTTTTTC. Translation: CACETGGYRTWDTRQMFF.

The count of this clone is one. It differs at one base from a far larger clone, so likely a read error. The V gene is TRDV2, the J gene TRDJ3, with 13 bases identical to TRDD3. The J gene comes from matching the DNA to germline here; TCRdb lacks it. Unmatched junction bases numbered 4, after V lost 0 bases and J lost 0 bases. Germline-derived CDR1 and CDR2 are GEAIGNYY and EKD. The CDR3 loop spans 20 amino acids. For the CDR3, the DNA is TGTGCCTGTGACACCGTACTGGGGGATACGGGCTCCTGGGACACCCGACAGATGTTTTTC. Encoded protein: CACDTVLGDTGSWDTRQMFF.

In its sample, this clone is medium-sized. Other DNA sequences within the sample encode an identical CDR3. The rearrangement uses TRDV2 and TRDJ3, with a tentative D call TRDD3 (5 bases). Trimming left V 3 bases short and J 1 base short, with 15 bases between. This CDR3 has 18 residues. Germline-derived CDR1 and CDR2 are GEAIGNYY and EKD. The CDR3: CACDEVWGTSWDTRQMFF. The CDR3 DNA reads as TGTGCCTGTGACGAGGTGTGGGGCACTTCCTGGGACACCCGACAGATGTTTTTC.

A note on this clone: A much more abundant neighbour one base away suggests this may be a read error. The DNA for the CDR3 is TGTGCCTGTGACACGGTTCTGCCGGGGATACCGAGCTCCTGGGGCACCCGACAGATGTTTTTC. It is translated as CACDTVLPGIPSSWGTRQMFF. The rearrangement links TRDV2 to TRDJ3; 8 bases line up with TRDD3. TCRdb records no J gene; here it was assigned by comparing the DNA to germline. The length of the CDR3 is 21 residues. Germline CDR1 reads GEAIGNYY; CDR2 reads EKD.